Listed below are T cell receptor beta chains from one sample, sequenced in a study of response to subunit inactivated influenza vaccine. TCRdb recomputed calls from the RT-PCR reads with MiXCR, one row per CDR3 protein. The sample lists a few hundred thousand distinct CDR3 sequences; just over 20% were seen once. Specimen: PBMCs from blood, collected approximately 20 months after vaccination. Every receptor here comes from a man aged 50 to 69 who received an inactivated influenza vaccine. Each CDR3 is given with its conserved first and last residue. Each record gives: clone size, V gene, D gene, J gene, CDR3 length, CDR3 protein, CDR3 DNA. D genes are given only for firm matches. The size entry is marked missing in some rows and otherwise reads once, few, many or a size class.

size: .
V: TRBV11-1
D: TRBD2
J: TRBJ2-3
length: 18
CDR3: CAEDTRAPGLASTDTQYF
DNA: TGTGCCGAAGACACGAGAGCTCCGGGACTAGCGAGCACAGATACGCAGTATTTT

size: few
V: TRBV12-3/TRBV12-4
D: TRBD2
J: TRBJ2-1
length: 14
CDR3: CASITTSGDNEQFF
DNA: TGTGCCAGCATTACAACTAGCGGGGACAATGAGCAGTTCTTC

size: .
V: TRBV6-2/TRBV6-3
D: TRBD2
J: TRBJ2-2
length: 15
CDR3: CASSYAAGATGELFF
DNA: TGTGCCAGCAGTTACGCAGCGGGGGCTACCGGGGAGCTGTTTTTT

size: .
V: TRBV20-1
D: TRBD1
J: TRBJ1-1
length: 13
CDR3: CSARQGGLTEAFF
DNA: TGCAGTGCTAGGCAGGGGGGGTTGACTGAAGCTTTCTTT

size: few
V: TRBV2
D: TRBD2
J: TRBJ2-1
length: 16
CDR3: CASSDPWRETYNEQFF
DNA: TGTGCCAGCAGTGACCCCTGGCGGGAGACCTACAATGAGCAGTTCTTC

size: few
V: TRBV29-1
D: .
J: TRBJ2-5
length: 14
CDR3: CSVESPDLWETQYF
DNA: TGCAGCGTTGAATCTCCGGACCTGTGGGAGACCCAGTACTTC

size: few
V: TRBV6-6
D: TRBD1
J: TRBJ2-7
length: 13
CDR3: CASSYAGGSEQYF
DNA: TGTGCCAGCAGTTACGCAGGGGGCTCCGAGCAGTACTTC

size: .
V: TRBV7-8
D: .
J: TRBJ2-7
length: 14
CDR3: CASSFAGLTYEQYF
DNA: TGTGCCAGCAGCTTTGCGGGCCTTACCTACGAGCAGTACTTC

size: many
V: TRBV7-9
D: TRBD1
J: TRBJ1-4
length: 14
CDR3: CASSPGQNNEKLFF
DNA: TGTGCCAGCAGCCCGGGACAGAATAATGAAAAACTGTTTTTT

size: few
V: TRBV7-8
D: .
J: TRBJ1-2
length: 14
CDR3: CASSFGGTNYGYTF
DNA: TGTGCCAGCAGCTTCGGGGGGACTAACTATGGCTACACCTTC

size: .
V: TRBV3-1
D: .
J: TRBJ1-1
length: 14
CDR3: CASSQDGAYTEAFF
DNA: TGTGCCAGCAGCCAAGATGGGGCATACACTGAAGCTTTCTTT

size: .
V: TRBV24-1
D: TRBD2
J: TRBJ2-6
length: 18
CDR3: CATSDGRGKSSGANVLTF
DNA: TGTGCCACCAGTGATGGGAGGGGAAAGTCATCTGGGGCCAACGTCCTGACTTTC

size: .
V: TRBV14
D: .
J: TRBJ1-5
length: 17
CDR3: CASSQETREGSNQTQHF
DNA: TGTGCCAGCAGCCAAGAAACTAGGGAGGGGAGCAATCAGACCCAGCATTTT

size: .
V: TRBV29-1
D: TRBD2
J: TRBJ2-3
length: 16
CDR3: CSGSSTGGSPTDTQYF
DNA: TGCAGCGGTTCCTCAACTGGCGGGAGCCCGACAGATACGCAGTATTTT

size: .
V: TRBV12-3/TRBV12-4
D: .
J: TRBJ2-7
length: 14
CDR3: CASSYDGTSYEQYF
DNA: TGTGCCAGCAGCTACGATGGGACGTCATACGAGCAGTACTTC

size: .
V: TRBV18
D: TRBD1
J: TRBJ2-3
length: 18
CDR3: CASSPIAYRDRGADTQYF
DNA: TGTGCCAGCTCACCCATCGCTTATAGGGACAGGGGAGCAGATACGCAGTATTTT

size: many
V: TRBV5-6
D: .
J: TRBJ1-5
length: 18
CDR3: CASSPLYSFYSGNQPQHF
DNA: TGTGCCAGCAGCCCGTTATACAGCTTTTATAGCGGCAATCAGCCCCAGCATTTT